This T cell receptor beta chain was identified during a study of shared clonotypes between healthy human individuals. Profiled with immunoSEQ multiplex PCR; TCRdb holds only in-frame clones, not every one. The data hold around 750,000 clones, with roughly 70% observed a single time. V dropped 4 bases and J dropped 5; count of bases not matched to a gene: 6. Germline assignment: CDR1 ENHRY and CDR2 SYGVKD. CDR3 length: 15 residues. The receptor's source is a woman between 25 and 40 years old in good health. The specimen sequenced was memory CD4+ T cells sorted from blood. Subset: CD45RA-negative fraction. The chain uses TRBV10-3 and TRBJ2-7; 12 positions match TRBD1. CDR3 coding DNA: TGTGCCATCAGTGGTCCGGGACAGGGGGCAAACGAGCAGTACTTC. Amino acids: CAISGPGQGANEQYF.